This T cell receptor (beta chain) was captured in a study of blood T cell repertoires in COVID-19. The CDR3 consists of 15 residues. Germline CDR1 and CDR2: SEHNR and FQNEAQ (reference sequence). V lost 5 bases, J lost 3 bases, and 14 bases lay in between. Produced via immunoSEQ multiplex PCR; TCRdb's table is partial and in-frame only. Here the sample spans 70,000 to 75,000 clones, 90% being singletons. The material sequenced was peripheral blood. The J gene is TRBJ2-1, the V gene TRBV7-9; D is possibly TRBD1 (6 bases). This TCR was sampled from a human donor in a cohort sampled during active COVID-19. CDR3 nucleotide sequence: TGTGCCAGCAGCCCGAGGGTAGGGGGCTACAATGAGCAGTTCTTC. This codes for CASSPRVGGYNEQFF.